The 9 T cell receptor beta chains in this list originate from one sample, sequenced in a study of OX40 agonist ivuxolimab in advanced cancers. Sequencing used immunoSEQ multiplex PCR; TCRdb keeps in-frame clones, though not all of them. The sample has roughly 80,000 clones; roughly 82% are singletons. Sequencing was performed on CD4+ or CD8+ T cells sorted from blood, taken in a trial of the OX40 agonist ivuxolimab. The source is an adult with an advanced solid tumor such as melanoma, head and neck, liver or kidney cancer.

The chain links TRBV19 to TRBJ1-2; 8 bases align to TRBD1. The V gene end was trimmed by 4 bases and the J gene end by 2 bases; junction bases not matched to a gene: 3. In germline, CDR1 is LNHDA, CDR2 SQIVND (reference sequence). CDR3 length: 14 residues. CDR3 sequence reads: CASSTGQANYGYTF. In DNA, the CDR3 is TGTGCCAGTAGTACGGGACAGGCAAACTATGGCTACACCTTC.

This sequence joins TRBV27 and TRBJ1-4; 7 nucleotides match TRBD1. Germline CDR1 is MNHEY and CDR2 is SMNVEV (reference sequence). This CDR3 has 14 amino acids. The junction had 6 bases not matched to a gene; V was cut back by 3 bases and J by 8 bases. The chain's CDR3 is CASSFDREREKLFF. The CDR3 region has the DNA TGTGCCAGCAGTTTTGACAGGGAAAGGGAAAAACTGTTTTTT.

This sequence joins TRBV28 and TRBJ2-7; TRBD1 aligns across 7 bases. The ends lost 8 bases at V and 0 bases at J; junction bases unmatched: 10. The CDR3 runs to 15 residues. Looked up from germline, CDR1 is MDHEN and CDR2 is SYDVKM. The CDR3, as DNA: TGTGCCAGCCGCTCCGGGACAGCGAGCTCCTACGAGCAGTACGTC. Translation gives CASRSGTASSYEQYV.

Of note for this clone: Since the CDR3 does not end with the conserved phenylalanine or tryptophan, this likely comes from a read error. The limits of the CDR3 on the DNA are not certain, so only TCRdb's listed CDR3 is given. The chain joins TRBV6-1 to TRBJ1-1. Germline assignment: CDR1 MNHNS and CDR2 SASEGT. The CDR3 spans 10 amino acids, including both terminal residues. CDR3 protein: CASRGGSTLL.

The CDR3 nucleotides are TGTGCCAGCAGCTTACTTCCGGCCCGGACAGACTATGGCTACACCTTC. Translation: CASSLLPARTDYGYTF. This chain uses TRBV7-9 with TRBJ1-2, with a possible D match to TRBD1 (6 bases). Germline V lookup: CDR1 SEHNR, CDR2 FQNEAQ (reference sequence). The CDR3 extends over 16 amino acids. The V gene lost 2 bases and the J gene lost 3 bases, with 16 bases spanning the gap.

The chain joins TRBV30 to TRBJ2-1; 7 bases match TRBD1. The CDR3 consists of 12 residues. CDR1 is GTSNPN, CDR2 SVGIG, per germline (reference sequence). J gave up 7 bases and V 5 bases, and 5 bases lay outside the gene matches. The CDR3 region is CAWDRDANEQFF. The CDR3 DNA is TGTGCCTGGGACAGGGACGCTAATGAGCAGTTCTTC.

The chain combines TRBV6-5 with TRBJ1-6; 9 bases map to TRBD1. The CDR3 consists of 14 residues. CDR1 and CDR2 from the germline V gene are MNHEY and SVGAGI. V trimming: 10 bases; J trimming: 7 bases; junction bases outside the gene matches: 8. Written as DNA, the CDR3 is TGTGCCATCCCGCCGGGACAGGGAAATTCACCCCTCCACTTT. Amino acid sequence: CAIPPGQGNSPLHF.

This clone was observed a single time. The chain links TRBV29-1 to TRBJ1-5; TRBD1 agrees at 8 bases. The trim removed 7 bases at V and 6 bases at J, leaving 5 bases unmatched. Germline loops: CDR1 SQVTM, CDR2 ANQGSEA. The CDR3 extends over 12 amino acids. The CDR3 loop reads CSAGQGTQPQHF. DNA of the CDR3: TGCAGCGCCGGACAGGGTACTCAGCCCCAGCATTTT.

V usage is TRBV21-1 and J usage is TRBJ1-1. TRBV21-1 is a pseudogene segment. The CDR3 length is 19 residues. CDR3 in DNA: TGTGCCAGCAGCCCCCGGGGGAAGGATGCTATGGCCCTTAACACTGAAGCTTTCTTT. This gives the protein CASSPRGKDAMALNTEAFF.